This T cell receptor beta chain was recorded in a study of blood T cell repertoires in COVID-19. On the study more broadly: The samples span acute and convalescent COVID-19 from the United States, Italy and Spain.

This CDR3 is 17 amino acids long. V trimming: 4 bases; J trimming: 3 bases; junction bases outside the gene matches: 10. Per germline, CDR1 SGHVS and CDR2 FNYEAQ. The data were produced by immunoSEQ multiplex PCR, yet TCRdb's version contains in-frame clones alone and is incomplete. The table lists more than 250,000 clones, around 86% of them singletons, with under 3% in the top ten. The sequencing sample was made of PBMCs or T cells enriched from blood (not recorded which). V gene TRBV7-6 combines with J gene TRBJ2-5; 11 bases agree with TRBD2. This receptor was taken from a woman in her late teens or twenties who had recovered from COVID-19. The CDR3 nucleotides read TGTGCCAGCAGCTCTCTACCCGAGACTAGCGGGAAAGAGACCCAGTACTTC. Its protein is CASSSLPETSGKETQYF.